What follows is one TCR beta chain and its context. Cohort allocation depended upon clinical history that participants reported. The protocol was immunoSEQ multiplex PCR, while the TCRdb copy is restricted to in-frame clones and leaves out a portion. In the table there are 170,000 or so clones, roughly 90% of which are singletons. The data belong to a study of blood T cell repertoires in COVID-19. V was cut by 6 bases and J by 0 bases, with 9 bases left in between. The CDR3 contains 13 residues. This receptor was identified in a woman between 45 and 60 years old who had recovered from COVID-19. The chain links TRBV12-3 or TRBV12-4 to TRBJ2-7; D uncertain. The sequenced material came from PBMCs or T cells enriched from blood (not recorded which). The CDR3 region has the DNA TGTGCCAGCAGACTTCGAAGCTCCTACGAGCAGTACTTC. Translation gives CASRLRSSYEQYF.